This TCR beta chain was identified during a study of T cell responses to AZD1222 COVID-19 vaccine. The wider study: Some second doses came at about 4 weeks and others at about 12 weeks; these were pooled.

General study points: Possibly, clonal diversity was underestimated; donors were largely white British and included more females. Following two doses of AZD1222, Spike-specific TCR breadth and depth rose. Sampling captured repertoires only after the peak T cell response.

This CDR3 is built from 13 residues. Trimming shortened V by 6 bases and J by 2 bases, and 11 bases separated the two germline ends. In this sample, this clone turned up once. Its matching antigen is unknown. Assay used: immunoSEQ multiplex PCR; TCRdb lists only in-frame clones, some missing. The data hold about 140,000 clones, with about 93% observed a single time. V and J are TRBV12-3 or TRBV12-4 and TRBJ2-7; D is possibly TRBD1 or TRBD2 (5 bases each). This sequence originates from an adult in good health. The sequences come from peripheral blood, collected on day 0 of AZD1222 vaccination. The CDR3 here is CASRFGTAYEQYF. CDR3 in DNA: TGTGCCAGCAGGTTCGGGACGGCCTACGAGCAGTACTTC.